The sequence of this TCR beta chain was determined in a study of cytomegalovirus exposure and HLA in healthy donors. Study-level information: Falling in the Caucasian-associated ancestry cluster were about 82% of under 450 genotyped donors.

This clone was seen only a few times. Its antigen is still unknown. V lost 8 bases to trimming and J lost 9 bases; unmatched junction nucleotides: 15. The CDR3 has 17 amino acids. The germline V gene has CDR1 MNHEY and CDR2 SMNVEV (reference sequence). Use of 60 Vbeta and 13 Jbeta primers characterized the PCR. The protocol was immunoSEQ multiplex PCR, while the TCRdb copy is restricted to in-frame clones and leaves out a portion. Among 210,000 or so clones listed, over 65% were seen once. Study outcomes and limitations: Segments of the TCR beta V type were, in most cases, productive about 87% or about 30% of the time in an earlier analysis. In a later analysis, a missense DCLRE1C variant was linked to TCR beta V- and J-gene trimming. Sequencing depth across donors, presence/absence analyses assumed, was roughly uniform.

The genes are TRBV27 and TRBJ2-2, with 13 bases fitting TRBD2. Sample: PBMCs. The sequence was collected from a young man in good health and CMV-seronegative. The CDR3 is CASGIFGTSGKVRELFF. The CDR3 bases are TGTGCCAGCGGTATCTTTGGGACTAGCGGGAAAGTCCGGGAGCTGTTTTTT.